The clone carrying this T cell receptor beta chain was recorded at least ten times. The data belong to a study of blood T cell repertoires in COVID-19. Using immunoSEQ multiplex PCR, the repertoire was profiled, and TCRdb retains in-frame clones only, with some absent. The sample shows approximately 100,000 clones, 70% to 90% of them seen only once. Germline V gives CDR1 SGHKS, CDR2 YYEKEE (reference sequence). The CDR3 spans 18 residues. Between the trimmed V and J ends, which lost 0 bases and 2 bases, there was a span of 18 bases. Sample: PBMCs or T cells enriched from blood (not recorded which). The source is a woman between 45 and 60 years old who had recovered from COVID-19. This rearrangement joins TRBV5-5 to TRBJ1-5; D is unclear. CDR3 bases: TGTGCCAGCAGCTTGGCGGTCGCGGGATCGGCGGGCAATCAGCCCCAGCATTTT. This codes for CASSLAVAGSAGNQPQHF.